The 27 T cell receptor beta chains listed next were all sequenced from one sample in a study of Ad26.COV2.S vaccination and SARS-CoV-2 variants. Treatment of the sample: about 20 received Ad26.COV2.S at low or high dose, single or two shots; five or six received placebo; per-sample allocation not given. Samples came from day 63 after the first vaccine or placebo injection. Only in-frame clones appear in the TCRdb table, and some are missing; sequencing was by immunoSEQ multiplex PCR. The data show 200,000 to 250,000 clones, approximately 90% seen once. The sequencing used peripheral blood, collected in a trial of Ad26.COV2.S vaccine versus placebo. The receptors here all came from a person between 18 and 65 years old who received the Ad26.COV2.S COVID-19 vaccine or a placebo.

The chain uses TRBV2 and TRBJ1-2; D is ambiguous. The CDR3 length is 15 residues. V was clipped by 2 bases and J by 2 bases, with 12 bases between them. CDR1 is SNHLY, CDR2 FYNNEI, per germline. This CDR3 reads CASSESPGSNYGYTF. Written as DNA, the CDR3 is TGTGCCAGCAGTGAATCACCTGGGTCGAACTATGGCTACACCTTC.

This chain links TRBV19 with TRBJ2-3, with TRBD2 matching 9 bases. Per the germline V gene, CDR1 is LNHDA and CDR2 is SQIVND (reference sequence). The ends lost 3 bases at V and 2 bases at J; junction bases unmatched: 6. CDR3 length equals 16 residues. The DNA of the CDR3 is TGTGCCAGTAGTATTGGGCTAGCGGGAATCACAGATACGCAGTATTTT. Protein product: CASSIGLAGITDTQYF. The full variable domain, in which reference TRBV19 and TRBJ2-3 provide the parts outside the CDR3, is DGGITQSPKYLFRKEGQNVTLSCEQNLNHDAMYWYRQDPGQGLRLIYYSQIVNDFQKGDIAEGYSVSREKKESFPLTVTSAQKNPTAFYLCASSIGLAGITDTQYFGPGTRLTVL.

In the case of this clone: Germline and junction disagree at one end, which may indicate a read error. The sample contains more than one DNA sequence encoding this CDR3. The CDR3 DNA reads as TGTGCCAGCAGCTTGAGACCGGGTAATTCGCCCCTCCACTTT. It specifies CASSLRPGNSPLHF. This chain uses TRBV5-6 with TRBJ1-6; the D is unclear. This CDR3 is 14 amino acids long. Per germline, CDR1 SGHDT and CDR2 YYEEEE.

The chain joins TRBV28 to TRBJ1-2; TRBD1 matches at 10 bases. V lost 5 bases, J lost 5 bases, and 5 bases stayed unmatched. CDR1 MDHEN and CDR2 SYDVKM come from the germline V gene. This CDR3 has 14 residues. CDR3: CASSLDRGLYGYTF. Here the CDR3 DNA reads TGTGCCAGCAGTCTAGACAGGGGGCTTTATGGCTACACCTTC.

In nucleotides, the CDR3 is TGTGCCAGCACCCCGGGGGGTTACAATGAGCAGTTCTTC. Its translation: CASTPGGYNEQFF. The chain uses TRBV7-9 and TRBJ2-1; TRBD2 aligns across 7 bases. Germline V CDR1 and CDR2: SEHNR, FQNEAQ (reference sequence). The V and J ends lost 7 bases and 4 bases, in that order; junction bases with no gene match: 4. The CDR3 is made up of 13 amino acids.

V gene TRBV7-9 combines with J gene TRBJ2-1, with D unresolved. Germline CDR1 SEHNR, CDR2 FQNEAQ (reference sequence). V was clipped by 5 bases and J by 7 bases, with 18 bases between them. The CDR3 runs to 15 residues. For the CDR3, the DNA is TGTGCCAGCAGCCCCCCGGGCCTGGGGTGGAATGAGCAGTTCTTC. It specifies CASSPPGLGWNEQFF.

The chain has TRBV6-6 and TRBJ1-2; D gene unclear. The CDR3 sequence is 12 residues long. In germline, CDR1 is MNHNY, CDR2 SVGAGI (reference sequence). The germline V and J ends were trimmed by 2 bases and 8 bases, with 9 bases remaining between them. The CDR3 region is CASSYTAEGYTF. The CDR3 DNA is TGTGCCAGCAGTTACACGGCAGAAGGCTACACCTTC.

This clone came up a few times. The V gene is TRBV30, the J gene TRBJ1-1, with D maybe TRBD1 (6 bases). Germline assignment: CDR1 GTSNPN and CDR2 SVGIG (reference sequence). The germline V and J ends were trimmed by 2 bases and 4 bases, with 11 bases remaining between them. CDR3 size: 13 residues. This chain's CDR3 is CAWSQGLGTEAFF. The CDR3 region has the DNA TGTGCCTGGAGTCAGGGGCTGGGCACTGAAGCTTTCTTT.

CDR3 DNA: TGTGCCAGCTCGGGACAGTCGTATAGCAATCAGCCCCAGCATTTT. Translating it yields CASSGQSYSNQPQHF. This chain connects TRBV6-5 to TRBJ1-5; 7 nucleotides agree with TRBD1. Per the germline V gene, CDR1 is MNHEY and CDR2 is SVGAGI. CDR3 size: 15 residues. J lost 0 bases, V lost 8 bases, and 7 bases had no gene match.

This clone was recorded once. CDR3 nucleotide sequence: TGTGCCAGCAGCTCCCTCGGGGACGGAATTTACAATGAGCAGTTCTTC. It translates to CASSSLGDGIYNEQFF. The chain combines TRBV11-1 with TRBJ2-1, with D perhaps given as TRBD1 or TRBD2 (5 bases each). CDR3 length: 16 amino acids. In germline, CDR1 is SGHAT, CDR2 FQDESV (reference sequence). V shed 4 bases and J shed 4 bases, with 17 bases lying between them.

V usage is TRBV19 and J usage is TRBJ1-4; D possibly corresponds to TRBD1 (6 bases). The V gene's germline CDR1 is LNHDA and CDR2 SQIVND (reference sequence). The ends were cut back, 2 bases at V and 8 bases at J, with 12 bases in the middle. The CDR3 covers 14 residues. The CDR3 loop reads CASSITGPGEKLFF. The CDR3 DNA is TGTGCCAGTAGTATAACAGGGCCGGGAGAAAAACTGTTTTTT. Based on the CDR3 plus reference TRBV19 and TRBJ1-4, the full variable domain is DGGITQSPKYLFRKEGQNVTLSCEQNLNHDAMYWYRQDPGQGLRLIYYSQIVNDFQKGDIAEGYSVSREKKESFPLTVTSAQKNPTAFYLCASSITGPGEKLFFGSGTQLSVL.

The rearrangement uses TRBV10-3 and TRBJ1-2, with D unresolved. Trimming left V 11 bases short and J 2 bases short, with 9 bases between. Germline CDR1 ENHRY, CDR2 SYGVKD. The CDR3 runs 11 residues. The DNA for the CDR3 is TGTGCCTCCACTCAAAACTATGGCTACACCTTC. Its translation is CASTQNYGYTF.

The V call is TRBV5-1, the J call TRBJ2-2; no clear D gene. CDR1 SGHRS and CDR2 YFSETQ come from the germline V gene. The CDR3 is 12 residues long. V was pared by 4 bases and J by 7 bases, with 8 bases between. In DNA form, the CDR3 reads TGCGCCAGCAGCCGGAATGGCGGGGAGCTGTTTTTT. As protein: CASSRNGGELFF.

The J gene is TRBJ1-1, the V gene TRBV19; D remains unclear. Germline assignment: CDR1 LNHDA and CDR2 SQIVND (reference sequence). The CDR3 length is 14 residues. V was trimmed by 1 base and J by 7 bases, leaving 13 bases between them. The CDR3 loop is CASSIGADVSEAFF. As DNA, the CDR3 is TGTGCCAGTAGTATAGGGGCGGATGTCAGTGAAGCTTTCTTT. Using reference TRBV19 and TRBJ1-1 for the parts outside the CDR3, the full variable domain is DGGITQSPKYLFRKEGQNVTLSCEQNLNHDAMYWYRQDPGQGLRLIYYSQIVNDFQKGDIAEGYSVSREKKESFPLTVTSAQKNPTAFYLCASSIGADVSEAFFGQGTRLTVV.

The rearrangement uses TRBV5-4 and TRBJ1-2, with D tentatively TRBD1 (5 bases). Germline-derived CDR1 and CDR2 are SGHNT and YYREEE (reference sequence). Trimming left V 1 base short and J 7 bases short, with 17 bases between. The CDR3 length is 15 residues. CDR3 region: CASSLRGLEEGGYTF. The CDR3 DNA reads as TGTGCCAGCAGCTTGCGGGGGTTAGAGGAGGGTGGCTACACCTTC.

The rearrangement uses TRBV11-1 and TRBJ2-2; D is uncertain. V was pared by 5 bases and J by 0 bases, with 10 bases between. The CDR3 has 15 amino acids. Germline loops: CDR1 SGHAT, CDR2 FQDESV (reference sequence). In nucleotides, the CDR3 is TGTGCCAGCAGCCAACGGGTCTCGAACACCGGGGAGCTGTTTTTT. This gives the protein CASSQRVSNTGELFF.

The V call is TRBV10-3, the J call TRBJ2-2, with TRBD2 identical over 9 bases. Looked up from germline, CDR1 is ENHRY and CDR2 is SYGVKD. CDR3 size: 15 residues. V gave up 7 bases and J gave up 2 bases; unmatched junction bases: 5. DNA of the CDR3: TGTGCCATCAATCCGGGACTAGCAAACACCGGGGAGCTGTTTTTT. Encoded protein: CAINPGLANTGELFF.

The sample holds one count of this clone. The chain carries TRBV5-4 and TRBJ2-7; possible D gene TRBD2, 6 bases. The V end lost 4 bases, the J end lost 0 bases, and 17 bases lay between the germline ends. Germline CDR1 SGHNT, CDR2 YYREEE (reference sequence). The CDR3 is 16 residues long. The CDR3 DNA sequence: TGTGCCAGCAGCGGAGGTCGCGGGGCAAGCTCCTACGAGCAGTACTTC. As protein: CASSGGRGASSYEQYF.

The chain joins TRBV5-8 to TRBJ2-1, with TRBD2 matching 7 bases. Germline loops: CDR1 SGHTS, CDR2 YDEGEE. CDR3 length equals 15 residues. Trimming removed 2 bases from V and 2 bases from J; junction bases left unmatched: 4. The CDR3 DNA reads TGTGCCAGCAGCTTCCTAGCGGCCACCTACAATGAGCAGTTCTTC. This sequence encodes CASSFLAATYNEQFF.

The CDR3 nucleotides are TGTGCCAGCAGCTCCCCGGCTGTAAACACCGGGGAGCTGTTTTTT. Protein product: CASSSPAVNTGELFF. The chain links TRBV7-6 to TRBJ2-2; D is unresolved. Germline-derived CDR1 and CDR2 are SGHVS and FNYEAQ. The V gene lost 4 bases and the J gene lost 2 bases, with 11 bases spanning the gap. This CDR3 contains 15 residues.

This clone was recorded only once. The V and J genes are TRBV11-2 and TRBJ2-7, with 7 bases fitting TRBD1. CDR3 length: 14 residues. Germline values: CDR1 SGHAT, CDR2 FQNNGV. Losses at the gene ends were 5 bases for V and 2 bases for J; bases not matched to a gene: 6. CDR3 region: CASSRDRAPYEQYF. The CDR3 coding sequence is TGTGCCAGCAGCCGCGACAGGGCCCCCTACGAGCAGTACTTC. Full variable domain (remainder filled in from reference TRBV11-2 and TRBJ2-7): EAGVAQSPRYKIIEKRQSVAFWCNPISGHATLYWYQQILGQGPKLLIQFQNNGVVDDSQLPKDRFSAERLKGVDSTLKIQPAKLEDSAVYLCASSRDRAPYEQYFGPGTRLTVT.

This clone was seen just once. V and J are TRBV19 and TRBJ2-7; D perhaps matches TRBD1 (5 bases). Germline lookup yields CDR1 LNHDA and CDR2 SQIVND (reference sequence). This CDR3 has 13 amino acids. V lost 8 bases, J lost 3 bases, and 14 bases lay in between. The CDR3 DNA reads as TGTGCCAGTTCTACAGGTCTTGGCTACGAGCAGTACTTC. Translation: CASSTGLGYEQYF.

This sequence joins TRBV6-5 and TRBJ1-1; tentative D call: TRBD1 (5 bases). There are 13 residues in the CDR3. Trimming pared 4 bases from V and 1 base from J, leaving 7 bases between. CDR1 is MNHEY and CDR2 is SVGAGI in the germline V gene. The CDR3 DNA sequence: TGTGCCAGCAGTTCACAGGAGAACACTGAAGCTTTCTTT. Translating gives CASSSQENTEAFF.

The V gene is TRBV7-2, the J gene TRBJ1-1; 7 bases are a match to TRBD1. The ends lost 5 bases at V and 11 bases at J; junction bases unmatched: 8. This CDR3 region has 12 residues. CDR1 and CDR2 (germline): SGHTA, FQGNSA. CDR3 in amino acids: CASSRDRGRAFF. The DNA for the CDR3 is TGTGCCAGCAGCCGGGACAGAGGACGGGCTTTCTTT. Full variable domain (rest looked up from reference TRBV7-2 and TRBJ1-1): GAGVSQSPSNKVTEKGKDVELRCDPISGHTALYWYRQSLGQGLEFLIYFQGNSAPDKSGLPSDRFSAERTGGSVSTLTIQRTQQEDSAVYLCASSRDRGRAFFGQGTRLTVV.

The V gene is TRBV29-1, the J gene TRBJ1-1, with 8 bases identical to TRBD1. CDR1 is SQVTM, CDR2 ANQGSEA, per germline. V lost 6 bases to trimming and J lost 0 bases; unmatched junction nucleotides: 6. CDR3 length equals 14 residues. The CDR3 nucleotides read TGCAGCGTCGGGAGGACAGGGATGAACACTGAAGCTTTCTTT. It encodes CSVGRTGMNTEAFF.

The rearrangement links TRBV27 to TRBJ2-3; D not resolved. Germline values: CDR1 MNHEY, CDR2 SMNVEV (reference sequence). V was shortened by 7 bases and J by 2 bases, with 13 bases between the two germline ends. The CDR3 contains 14 residues. The CDR3 sequence: CASIPRPNTDTQYF. CDR3 coding DNA: TGTGCCAGCATCCCCCGGCCCAACACAGATACGCAGTATTTT.

The chain has TRBV9 and TRBJ2-2; the D is unclear. Germline loops: CDR1 SGDLS, CDR2 YYNGEE. V was cut by 1 base and J by 7 bases, with 8 bases left in between. CDR3 size: 13 residues. CDR3 in amino acids: CASSVMGNGELFF. The CDR3 DNA sequence: TGTGCCAGCAGCGTAATGGGGAACGGGGAGCTGTTTTTT.